The present T cell receptor beta chain was sequenced within a study of blood T cell repertoires in COVID-19. Study context: Some COVID-19 samples were acute and others convalescent; all came from the United States, Italy and Spain. The analysed material was cDNA or gDNA that came from T cells, B-cell-depleted T cells, or PBMCs.

As processed by the authors: Reference gene primers were amplified, and this amplification served to estimate nucleated cell counts. Generated by immunoSEQ multiplex PCR, the TCRdb table keeps only in-frame clones and is missing some. Clone size and V and J calls were adopted from that table, with D and trimming inferred from the DNA. The data contain roughly 140,000 clones, about 88% of them singletons. V was shortened by 4 bases and J by 6 bases, with 13 bases between the two germline ends. Germline V gene lookup returns CDR1 KGHSH and CDR2 LQKENI. CDR3 length equals 14 residues. Source material: peripheral blood. The chain couples TRBV18 to TRBJ1-5; weak D call: TRBD1 (5 bases). The sequence was collected from a human donor in a cohort sampled during active COVID-19. CDR3 in DNA: TGTGCCAGCTCACGAACAGGTCTCCGTCAGCCCCAGCATTTT. Amino acids: CASSRTGLRQPQHF.